This T cell receptor (beta chain) was captured in a study of CD8 T cells in ankylosing spondylitis. Study-wide findings and caveats: Previous work reported some of these motif variants in the synovial fluid and blood of reactive arthritis. CD8+ disease-linked clones were present at relatively low frequencies in blood. A motif of eight highly homologous TCR beta variants was seen as apparently characteristic of ankylosing spondylitis blood.

Making use of molecular barcodes, quantitative 5'-RACE generated TCR beta libraries. TCRdb called the 5' RACE reads again in MiXCR, with one record for every CDR3 protein. The table includes more than 500,000 distinct CDR3 sequences, 5.3% detected once. In this sample, this clonotype turned up many times. As yet, its antigen is unknown. V trimming: 2 bases; J trimming: 4 bases; junction bases outside the gene matches: 1. CDR3 length: 14 residues. In germline, CDR1 is LGHNA, CDR2 YSLEER. J is TRBJ1-5 and V is TRBV4-3, with 8 bases fitting TRBD1. Sequencing was done on a sample of blood, either unsorted or a sorted T cell fraction (not recorded which). The sequence derives from a male donor with ankylosing spondylitis. The CDR3 DNA follows: TGCGCCAGCAGCCAACGGACAGGGAATCAGCCCCAGCATTTT. Amino acid sequence: CASSQRTGNQPQHF.